This TCR beta chain derives from a study of blood T cell repertoires in COVID-19. Whole-study context: T cells, B-cell-depleted T cells, or PBMCs supplied cDNA or gDNA.

The data were produced by immunoSEQ multiplex PCR, yet TCRdb's version contains in-frame clones alone and is incomplete. Of around 300,000 clones listed, 80% to 90% are singletons. Germline V lookup: CDR1 MGHRA, CDR2 YSYEKL. V shed 1 base, J shed 4 bases, and the junction held 10 bases outside the gene matches. This CDR3 region has 17 residues. The sequenced sample consisted of PBMCs or T cells enriched from blood (not recorded which). The clonotype comes from a man aged 25 to 40 who had recovered from COVID-19. The J gene is TRBJ1-2, the V gene TRBV4-1; 9 nucleotides match TRBD1. CDR3 coding DNA: TGCGCCAGCAGCCAAGCCCTAAACAGGGGGCCGGGCTATGGCTACACCTTC. Protein: CASSQALNRGPGYGYTF.